This is a list of T cell receptor beta chains from one sample in a study of beta chain features in type 1 diabetes. Clones were read by immunoSEQ multiplex PCR, and TCRdb kept only the in-frame ones, dropping some. The table records 350,000 or so clones, 15% to 20% of them present only once. Sequencing was done on a sample of naive CD4+ T cells from blood. Every receptor here comes from a young woman in good health. CDR3s include the opening cysteine and the closing phenylalanine or tryptophan. D genes are given only for firm matches. Rows give clone size only sometimes, using once, few, many, or a class for an expanded clone.

D,length,size,J,V,CDR3,DNA
TRBD2,14,few,TRBJ2-3,TRBV10-3,CAVTSGARTDTQYF,TGTGCCGTGACTAGCGGGGCCCGCACAGATACGCAGTATTTT
-,16,-,TRBJ2-7,TRBV5-1,CASSLVPGGLSYEQYF,TGCGCCAGCAGCTTGGTTCCAGGGGGACTCTCCTACGAGCAGTACTTC
-,15,-,TRBJ2-3,TRBV15,CATSRARVGEDTQYF,TGTGCCACCAGCAGAGCGCGCGTCGGGGAAGATACGCAGTATTTT
-,13,-,TRBJ2-3,TRBV5-1,CASSSGGTDTQYF,TGCGCCAGCAGCTCCGGGGGAACAGATACGCAGTATTTT
TRBD1,12,few,TRBJ1-1,TRBV7-9,CASSPAGQVAFF,TGTGCCAGCAGCCCAGCGGGACAGGTGGCTTTCTTT
TRBD2,16,-,TRBJ2-2,TRBV10-1,CASSERLAGVHGELFF,TGCGCCAGCAGTGAAAGGCTAGCGGGAGTTCATGGGGAGCTGTTTTTT
TRBD1,13,-,TRBJ1-5,TRBV29-1,CSVAGTVNQPQHF,TGCAGCGTAGCCGGGACAGTTAATCAGCCCCAGCATTTT
TRBD1,15,-,TRBJ2-5,TRBV15,CATSRYTGGLETQYF,TGTGCCACCAGCAGATACACAGGGGGCTTGGAGACCCAGTACTTC
TRBD1,14,few,TRBJ1-1,TRBV5-6,CASSRDRMNTEAFF,TGTGCCAGCAGCCGGGACAGAATGAACACTGAAGCTTTCTTT
-,15,-,TRBJ2-3,TRBV7-2,CASSLQYGGTDTQYF,TGTGCCAGCAGCTTACAGTATGGAGGCACAGATACGCAGTATTTT
-,12,few,TRBJ1-2,TRBV6-5,CASSFRGYGYTF,TGTGCCAGCAGTTTCAGGGGATATGGCTACACCTTC
-,19,few,TRBJ1-1,TRBV7-3,CASSLKEGGRVPLSTEAFF,TGTGCCAGCAGCTTGAAGGAAGGCGGCAGGGTCCCCCTGAGCACTGAAGCTTTCTTT
TRBD2,16,few,TRBJ2-7,TRBV4-2,CASSQDSSGRAWEQYF,TGTGCCAGCAGCCAAGATTCCAGCGGGAGGGCGTGGGAGCAGTACTTC
-,14,-,TRBJ2-1,TRBV6-5,CASSLQGIYNEQFF,TGTGCCAGCAGTTTACAGGGAATTTACAATGAGCAGTTCTTC
TRBD2,13,few,TRBJ2-1,TRBV15,CATRVAGRNEQFF,TGTGCCACCAGGGTAGCGGGGAGAAATGAGCAGTTCTTC
TRBD2,15,few,TRBJ2-3,TRBV5-1,CASSSTSGYTDTQYF,TGCGCCAGCAGCTCGACTAGCGGCTACACAGATACGCAGTATTTT
-,12,-,TRBJ2-5,TRBV12-5,CASQGTGETQYF,TGTGCTAGTCAGGGGACCGGGGAGACCCAGTACTTC
-,13,few,TRBJ2-1,TRBV5-1,CASSAGAGNEQFF,TGCGCCAGCAGTGCCGGTGCGGGGAATGAGCAGTTCTTC
-,14,-,TRBJ2-4,TRBV30,CAWSVRGPSRIQYF,TGTGCCTGGAGTGTACGCGGTCCCTCCCGCATTCAGTACTTC
-,15,-,TRBJ1-2,TRBV11-1,CASSSLGRLQQGYTF,TGTGCCAGCAGCTCATTGGGGAGACTCCAGCAAGGCTACACCTTC
-,12,-,TRBJ2-1,TRBV6-4,CASSAPNNEQFF,TGTGCCAGCAGTGCCCCCAACAATGAGCAGTTCTTC
TRBD2,17,few,TRBJ2-3,TRBV7-9,CASSLAGLASGTDTQYF,TGTGCCAGCAGCTTAGCGGGACTAGCGTCTGGCACAGATACGCAGTATTTT
-,14,-,TRBJ2-1,TRBV7-2,CASSLQVTYNEQFF,TGTGCCAGCAGCCTCCAGGTGACCTACAATGAGCAGTTCTTC
-,13,-,TRBJ2-1,TRBV11-3,CASSLNGGDEQFF,TGTGCCAGCAGCTTAAATGGCGGCGATGAGCAGTTCTTC
-,13,few,TRBJ2-2,TRBV4-3,CASSLVNTGELFF,TGCGCCAGCAGCCTAGTAAACACCGGGGAGCTGTTTTTT
TRBD2,17,-,TRBJ2-3,TRBV9,CASSPWSSGVSTDTQYF,TGTGCCAGCAGCCCCTGGTCAAGCGGGGTAAGCACAGATACGCAGTATTTT
TRBD1,13,-,TRBJ1-1,TRBV4-3,CASSRSGGAEAFF,TGCGCCAGCAGCCGCTCAGGGGGCGCAGAAGCTTTCTTT
TRBD2,15,few,TRBJ2-3,TRBV6-6,CASRHYSGRGDTQYF,TGTGCCAGCAGACACTATAGCGGGAGGGGAGATACGCAGTATTTT
TRBD2,16,-,TRBJ2-7,TRBV29-1,CSPYQVGLRPSYEQYF,TGCAGCCCATACCAGGTGGGACTAAGACCTTCCTACGAGCAGTACTTC
-,14,-,TRBJ1-1,TRBV18,CASSLTEVNTEAFF,TGTGCCAGCTCACTGACAGAGGTGAACACTGAAGCTTTCTTT
TRBD2,18,few,TRBJ2-5,TRBV10-3,CAIAIPGSGGGSQETQYF,TGTGCCATCGCGATCCCTGGGAGCGGGGGAGGCTCCCAAGAGACCCAGTACTTC